This T cell receptor beta chain was sequenced for a study of blood T cell repertoires in COVID-19. Study-level information: Acute and convalescent COVID-19 specimens originated in the United States, Italy and Spain.

The authors' processing: Nucleated cell number was recorded as an estimate derived from reference gene primer amplification. Measured with immunoSEQ multiplex PCR; TCRdb has only the in-frame clones, and not every one. The V and J calls and clone size come from that table; D and trimming were worked out from the DNA. Of approximately 190,000 clones in the sample, about 88% were seen once. This CDR3 is 15 amino acids long. Trimming took 4 bases from V and 2 from J, leaving 11 bases between them. CDR1 is SNHLY and CDR2 is FYNNEI in the germline V gene. Sequenced material: peripheral blood. V usage is TRBV2 and J usage is TRBJ2-2; tentative D call: TRBD1 (5 bases). This TCR derives from a woman aged 40 to 55 who had recovered from COVID-19. For the CDR3, the DNA is TGTGCCAGCAGTGTTAGTGACAGCAACACCGGGGAGCTGTTTTTT. Translating gives CASSVSDSNTGELFF.